The clone carrying this T cell receptor (beta chain) was observed a few times. Its target is unknown. The V gene's germline CDR1 is SGHAT and CDR2 FQNNGV. The CDR3 is made up of 18 amino acids. V gave up 5 bases and J gave up 4 bases; unmatched junction bases: 10. The entry originates in a study of T-cell reconstitution after alpha-beta-depleted transplantation in children. Study-level points and caveats: From newly produced T cells came most of the T-cell counts and diversity one year after transplant.

A library of TCRbeta sequences, prepared with unique molecular identifiers, was generated. In TCRdb, the PCR reads were re-called with MiXCR into one record per CDR3 protein. The sample yields around 490,000 distinct CDR3 sequences, roughly 10% seen once. This chain joins TRBV11-2 and TRBJ2-3, with 15 bases that match TRBD2. This TCR came from a female patient aged 2-9 years who had a stem cell transplant for aplastic anemia, so the T cells may come from the graft donor. This material consisted of PBMCs, mostly from graft donor cells, taken 180 days after TCRalphabeta/CD19-depleted stem cell transplant. This chain's CDR3 is CASSPRTSGRAPPDTQYF. The DNA for the CDR3 is TGTGCCAGCAGCCCGCGGACTAGCGGGAGGGCCCCACCAGATACGCAGTATTTT.